This section outlines one T cell receptor beta chain sequence together with its context. Its antigen is as yet unknown. Relative to the germline gene, one junction end is altered; a read error may explain this. This specimen belongs to a study of T cell repertoires in cytomegalovirus infection. Study as a whole: Used in the study were CMV epitopes, some recently identified and HLA-C-restricted, others well-studied and HLA-B-restricted.

TCRdb re-called the reads through MiXCR, storing one row per CDR3 protein. The sample has 150,000 or so distinct CDR3 sequences, about a fifth seen once. Study-wide points: Dominating the ex vivo response were TCR beta clonotypes that were CMV-specific and HLA-C-restricted. Cumulated frequencies of public TCR beta families served to identify carriers of CMV plus the relevant HLA.

The CDR3 has 18 amino acids. Per the germline V gene, CDR1 is DFQATT and CDR2 is SNEGSKA (reference sequence). The gene calls are TRBV20-1 and TRBJ1-4; 10 positions agree with TRBD1. The receptor comes from a human donor in good health (CMV status not recorded). Some clones in this sample may be carry-over from other donors' samples. The sequencing used CD8+ T cells from cultured PBMCs, collected from culture after CMV antigen stimulation. The CDR3 protein is CSVRWDRGSWATNEKLFF. DNA of the CDR3: TGCAGTGTTAGATGGGACAGGGGTTCGTGGGCAACTAATGAAAAACTGTTTTTT.